This section outlines one T cell receptor (beta chain) sequence together with its context. The entry originates in a study of OX40 agonist ivuxolimab in advanced cancers. The timepoints at which blood was sampled were baseline, cycle 4 day 1, and cycle 7 day 1. The V gene lost 7 bases and the J gene lost 6 bases, with 4 bases spanning the gap. Germline V gives CDR1 MNHNS, CDR2 SASEGT. CDR3 size: 9 residues. The table came from immunoSEQ multiplex PCR; TCRdb's copy has only in-frame clones and leaves some out. The table records about 70,000 clones, 80% to 85% of them present only once. The TCR was taken from an adult with an advanced solid tumor such as melanoma, head and neck, liver or kidney cancer. The chain has TRBV6-1 and TRBJ2-7; D is unresolved. The sample consisted of CD4+ or CD8+ T cells sorted from blood, taken in a trial of the OX40 agonist ivuxolimab. CDR3 loop: CASTSEQYV. As DNA, the CDR3 is TGTGCCAGCACGAGCGAGCAGTACGTC.